The 19 T cell receptor beta chains in this list originate from one sample, sequenced in a study of CD4+ T cells in melanoma (dated by TCRdb to between 2022 and 2023). Libraries were constructed by the immunoSEQ multiplex PCR assay. The source is immuneACCESS, and TCRdb retained only in-frame sequences with V and J called. Part of the clones is not carried over; for the studies checked, unresolved V genes explain less than half of this, and the remainder is unexplained. The sample data list roughly 12,000 clones, and approximately 72% of these were observed just once. Of the sample, about 8.9% is held by the ten largest clones. The sequenced sample was cells from a culture (not recorded whether cultured in vitro). These receptors were collected from a human donor with melanoma.

The chain uses TRBV6-6 and TRBJ1-6; D unresolved. Germline CDR1 is MNHNY and CDR2 is SVGAGI (reference sequence). V was cut by 0 bases and J by 11 bases, with 8 bases left in between. CDR3 length: 13 amino acids. CDR3: CASSYSFGAPLHF. In nucleotides, the CDR3 is TGTGCCAGCAGTTACTCGTTTGGGGCACCCCTCCACTTT.

This clone came up once. This chain links TRBV6-6 with TRBJ2-5, with D tentatively TRBD1 (5 bases). This CDR3 has 11 residues. Trimming stripped 5 bases from V and 4 bases from J, with 5 bases between. Per germline, CDR1 MNHNY and CDR2 SVGAGI (reference sequence). The CDR3, as DNA: TGTGCCAGCAGTAGGGGAGAGACCCAGTACTTC. Translated, it gives CASSRGETQYF.

The CDR3 here is CASSRGQGSQPQHF. CDR3 coding DNA: TGTGCCAGCAGCAGAGGACAGGGGAGCCAGCCCCAGCATTTT. The chain carries TRBV6-5 and TRBJ1-5; 9 bases align to TRBD1. From germline, CDR1 is MNHEY and CDR2 SVGAGI. The V and J ends lost 6 bases and 7 bases, in that order; junction bases with no gene match: 7. This CDR3 is built from 14 residues.

V and J are TRBV5-1 and TRBJ2-5; 10 bases map to TRBD2. V gave up 2 bases and J gave up 5 bases; unmatched junction bases: 6. This CDR3 region has 15 residues. Germline V gives CDR1 SGHRS, CDR2 YFSETQ. The CDR3 DNA reads as TGCGCCAGCAGCTTCGCCGGGACTAGCGAGGAGACCCAGTACTTC. This sequence encodes CASSFAGTSEETQYF.

J is TRBJ2-7 and V is TRBV20-1; possible D gene TRBD1, 6 bases. The V end lost 5 bases, the J end lost 7 bases, and 12 bases lay between the germline ends. This CDR3 is built from 11 residues. Per the germline V gene, CDR1 is DFQATT and CDR2 is SNEGSKA (reference sequence). CDR3 sequence reads: CSAQGPREQYF. CDR3 DNA sequence: TGCAGTGCTCAGGGGCCTAGGGAGCAGTACTTC.

This chain connects TRBV5-1 to TRBJ2-7; a weak D match, TRBD2 (6 bases). Germline V gives CDR1 SGHRS, CDR2 YFSETQ. CDR3 length: 13 amino acids. Trimming took off 3 bases at V and 3 bases at J, with 10 bases between the two ends. The CDR3 nucleotides read TGCGCCAGCAGCTGGGGGGTGGGCTACGAGCAGTACTTC. Its protein product is CASSWGVGYEQYF.

The chain is built from TRBV14 and TRBJ1-2; D unclear. Trimming pared 1 base from V and 8 bases from J, leaving 17 bases between. CDR3 size: 15 residues. Per the germline V gene, CDR1 is SGHDN and CDR2 is FVKESK. CDR3 sequence (DNA): TGTGCCAGCAGCCAAGTCCAGCCCCACCTCTCGGGCTACACCTTC. Amino acids: CASSQVQPHLSGYTF.

This clone was counted only a few times. The rearrangement joins TRBV29-1 to TRBJ1-2, with 7 bases identical to TRBD1. Germline V gene sequence: CDR1 SQVTM, CDR2 ANQGSEA. The CDR3 is 13 amino acids. Trimming took 7 bases from V and 4 from J; bases not matched to a gene: 9. The CDR3 here is CSADREGPYGYTF. The CDR3 region has the DNA TGCAGCGCTGACAGGGAGGGGCCCTATGGCTACACCTTC.

The rearrangement joins TRBV5-1 to TRBJ2-1; D is ambiguous. Per germline, CDR1 SGHRS and CDR2 YFSETQ. The CDR3 is made up of 13 amino acids. Trimming took 0 bases from V and 5 from J, leaving 6 bases between them. CDR3: CASSLVPDNEQFF. In DNA form, the CDR3 reads TGCGCCAGCAGCTTGGTTCCGGACAATGAGCAGTTCTTC.

This clone was detected a few times. The CDR3 reads CASSGNGGAGRIEQFF. As DNA, the CDR3 is TGTGCCAGCAGTGGGAACGGGGGGGCAGGTCGTATTGAGCAGTTCTTC. The genes are TRBV2 and TRBJ2-1, with 8 bases matching TRBD2. The CDR3 extends over 16 amino acids. Germline CDR1 reads SNHLY; CDR2 reads FYNNEI. J was trimmed by 9 bases and V by 4 bases; bases with no gene match: 14. Complete variable domain (other parts from reference TRBV2 and TRBJ2-1): EPEVTQTPSHQVTQMGQEVILRCVPISNHLYFYWYRQILGQKVEFLVSFYNNEISEKSEIFDDQFSVERPDGSNFTLKIRSTKLEDSAMYFCASSGNGGAGRIEQFFGPGTRLTVL.

The chain combines TRBV7-2 with TRBJ1-1; no firm D call. The CDR3 extends over 13 amino acids. Germline CDR1 SGHTA, CDR2 FQGNSA. V was cut by 6 bases and J by 1 base, with 9 bases left in between. CDR3 DNA: TGTGCCAGCAGGGAGGCAGGGAACACTGAAGCTTTCTTT. Its protein product is CASREAGNTEAFF.

A single count supports this clone. This rearrangement joins TRBV5-1 to TRBJ2-7; D gene uncertain. This CDR3 region has 15 residues. Trimming removed 0 bases from V and 3 bases from J, with 13 bases in between. CDR1 is SGHRS, CDR2 YFSETQ, per germline. The DNA for the CDR3 is TGCGCCAGCAGCTTGGGCCGCCAGGAGAACTACGAGCAGTACTTC. Encoded protein: CASSLGRQENYEQYF.

This chain connects TRBV7-9 to TRBJ1-1; 7 nucleotides align to TRBD1. Trimming cost V 5 bases and J 5 bases; bases outside gene matches: 5. The CDR3 runs 13 residues. From germline, CDR1 is SEHNR and CDR2 FQNEAQ (reference sequence). The CDR3 DNA reads TGTGCCAGCAGCCCACAGGGGAATACTGAAGCTTTCTTT. Translating gives CASSPQGNTEAFF.

This clone was detected a few times. The J gene is TRBJ1-1, the V gene TRBV29-1; D remains ambiguous. V shed 4 bases and J shed 0 bases, with 9 bases lying between them. The CDR3 totals 13 residues. Germline V gene lookup returns CDR1 SQVTM and CDR2 ANQGSEA. CDR3 amino acids: CSVVVTLNTEAFF. The CDR3 coding sequence is TGCAGCGTTGTCGTCACCCTGAACACTGAAGCTTTCTTT.

The chain uses TRBV7-9 and TRBJ2-3; D may be TRBD2 (6 bases). Germline V gene data show CDR1 as SEHNR and CDR2 as FQNEAQ (reference sequence). The length of the CDR3 is 14 residues. The germline V and J ends were trimmed by 2 bases and 5 bases, with 11 bases remaining between them. The CDR3: CASSLTGGIDTQYF. In nucleotides, the CDR3 is TGTGCCAGCAGCTTAACCGGGGGAATAGATACGCAGTATTTT. The variable domain in full, with the rest retrieved from reference TRBV7-9 and TRBJ2-3, is DTGVSQNPRHKITKRGQNVTFRCDPISEHNRLYWYRQTLGQGPEFLTYFQNEAQLEKSRLLSDRFSAERPKGSFSTLEIQRTEQGDSAMYLCASSLTGGIDTQYFGPGTRLTVL.

This chain's CDR3 is CASSERTSLQQYF. The DNA of the CDR3 is TGTGCCAGCAGCGAGCGGACAAGTCTTCAGCAGTACTTC. The chain joins TRBV7-2 to TRBJ2-7; D could derive from TRBD1 or TRBD2 (5 bases each). This CDR3 is built from 13 residues. Trimming removed 5 bases from V and 8 bases from J, with 16 bases in between. From germline, CDR1 is SGHTA and CDR2 FQGNSA.

The genes are TRBV5-6 and TRBJ2-3, with 7 bases that match TRBD1. The CDR3 spans 15 residues. Germline V lookup: CDR1 SGHDT, CDR2 YYEEEE. V lost 5 bases and J lost 3; bases outside the gene matches: 9. CDR3 in DNA: TGTGCCAGCAGTTTGAGGCGGACAGGAACAGATACGCAGTATTTT. It yields the protein CASSLRRTGTDTQYF.

This clone occurred a few times. This chain links TRBV18 with TRBJ1-5; D call uncertain. CDR1 and CDR2 (germline): KGHSH, LQKENI. CDR3 size: 12 residues. Trimming left V 3 bases short and J 7 bases short, with 7 bases between. CDR3 sequence: CASSPQGQPQHF. In DNA form, the CDR3 reads TGTGCCAGCTCACCTCAAGGACAGCCCCAGCATTTT.

The V and J genes are TRBV9 and TRBJ2-2; D not resolved. The CDR3 contains 14 residues. The V gene's germline CDR1 is SGDLS and CDR2 YYNGEE. Trimming took 4 bases from V and 2 from J, leaving 9 bases between them. This CDR3 is CASSPGPNTGELFF. The CDR3 nucleotides read TGTGCCAGCAGCCCGGGCCCTAACACCGGGGAGCTGTTTTTT. Drawing the rest from reference TRBV9 and TRBJ2-2, the complete variable domain is DSGVTQTPKHLITATGQRVTLRCSPRSGDLSVYWYQQSLDQGLQFLIQYYNGEERAKGNILERFSAQQFPDLHSELNLSSLELGDSALYFCASSPGPNTGELFFGEGSRLTVL.